This T cell receptor (beta chain) was recorded in a study of shared clonotypes between healthy human individuals. Repertoires were generated with immunoSEQ multiplex PCR, while TCRdb's copy carries only in-frame clones and drops some. The sample records millions of clones, approximately 90% being singletons. The germline V gene has CDR1 SGHRS and CDR2 YFSETQ. V was shortened by 0 bases and J by 7 bases, with 13 bases between the two germline ends. This CDR3 contains 14 residues. The sequencing sample was made of naive CD4+ T cells sorted from blood. The subset: CD45RA+ positively selected. The V call is TRBV5-1, the J call TRBJ1-2; D uncertain. This clonotype was obtained from a man aged 18 to 29 in good health. This CDR3 is CASSLEAASAGYTF. CDR3 in DNA: TGCGCCAGCAGCTTGGAGGCGGCCTCCGCTGGCTACACCTTC. Full variable domain (missing parts from reference TRBV5-1 and TRBJ1-2): KAGVTQTPRYLIKTRGQQVTLSCSPISGHRSVSWYQQTPGQGLQFLFEYFSETQRNKGNFPGRFSGRQFSNSRSEMNVSTLELGDSALYLCASSLEAASAGYTFGSGTRLTVV.